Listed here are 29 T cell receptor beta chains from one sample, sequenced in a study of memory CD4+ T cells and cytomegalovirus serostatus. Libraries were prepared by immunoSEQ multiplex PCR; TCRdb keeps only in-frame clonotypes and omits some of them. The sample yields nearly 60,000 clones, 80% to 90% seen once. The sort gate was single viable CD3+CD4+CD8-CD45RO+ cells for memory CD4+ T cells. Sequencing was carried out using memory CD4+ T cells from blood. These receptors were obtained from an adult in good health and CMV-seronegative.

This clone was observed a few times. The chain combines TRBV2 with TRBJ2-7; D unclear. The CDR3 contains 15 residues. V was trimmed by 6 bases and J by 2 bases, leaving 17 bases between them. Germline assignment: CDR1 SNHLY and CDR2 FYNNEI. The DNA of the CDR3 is TGTGCCAGCAGCCCTCGAGGAACCGGTACCTACGAGCAGTACTTC. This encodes CASSPRGTGTYEQYF. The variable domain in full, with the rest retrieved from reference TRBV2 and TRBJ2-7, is EPEVTQTPSHQVTQMGQEVILRCVPISNHLYFYWYRQILGQKVEFLVSFYNNEISEKSEIFDDQFSVERPDGSNFTLKIRSTKLEDSAMYFCASSPRGTGTYEQYFGPGTRLTVT.

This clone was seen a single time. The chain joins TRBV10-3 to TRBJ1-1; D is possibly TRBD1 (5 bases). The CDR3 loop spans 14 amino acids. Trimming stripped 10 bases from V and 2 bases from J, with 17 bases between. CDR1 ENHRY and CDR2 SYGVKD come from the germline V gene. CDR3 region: CATWAGQGNTEAFF. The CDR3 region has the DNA TGTGCCACCTGGGCGGGCCAGGGTAACACTGAAGCTTTCTTT.

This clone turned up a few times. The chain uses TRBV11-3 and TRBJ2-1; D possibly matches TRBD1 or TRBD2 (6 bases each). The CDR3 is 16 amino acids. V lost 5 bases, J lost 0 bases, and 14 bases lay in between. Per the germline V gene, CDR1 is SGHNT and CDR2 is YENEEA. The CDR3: CASSVAGTSSYNEQFF. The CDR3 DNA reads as TGTGCCAGCAGCGTCGCGGGGACAAGCTCCTACAATGAGCAGTTCTTC.

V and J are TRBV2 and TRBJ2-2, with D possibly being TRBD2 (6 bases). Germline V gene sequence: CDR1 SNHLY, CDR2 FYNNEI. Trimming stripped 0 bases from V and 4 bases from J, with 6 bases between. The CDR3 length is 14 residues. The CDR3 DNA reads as TGTGCCAGCAGTGAAGCGGAGGGCACCGGGGAGCTGTTTTTT. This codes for CASSEAEGTGELFF.

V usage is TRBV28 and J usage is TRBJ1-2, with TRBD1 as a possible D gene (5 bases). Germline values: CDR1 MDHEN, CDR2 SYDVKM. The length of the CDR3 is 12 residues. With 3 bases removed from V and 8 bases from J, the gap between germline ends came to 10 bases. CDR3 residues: CASSLGQGGYTF. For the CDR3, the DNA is TGTGCCAGCAGTTTGGGGCAGGGAGGCTACACCTTC.

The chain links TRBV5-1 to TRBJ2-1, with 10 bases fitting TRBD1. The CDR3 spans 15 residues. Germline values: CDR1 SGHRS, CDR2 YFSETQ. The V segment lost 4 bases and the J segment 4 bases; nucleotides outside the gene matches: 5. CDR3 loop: CASSTPGQGYNEQFF. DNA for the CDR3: TGCGCCAGCAGCACTCCGGGACAGGGGTACAATGAGCAGTTCTTC.

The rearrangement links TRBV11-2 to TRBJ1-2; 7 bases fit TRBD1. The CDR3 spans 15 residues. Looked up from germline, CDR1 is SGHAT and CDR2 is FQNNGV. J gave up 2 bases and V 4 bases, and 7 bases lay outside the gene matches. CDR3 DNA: TGTGCCAGCAGCTCCTTCGAGACAGGGAACTATGGCTACACCTTC. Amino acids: CASSSFETGNYGYTF.

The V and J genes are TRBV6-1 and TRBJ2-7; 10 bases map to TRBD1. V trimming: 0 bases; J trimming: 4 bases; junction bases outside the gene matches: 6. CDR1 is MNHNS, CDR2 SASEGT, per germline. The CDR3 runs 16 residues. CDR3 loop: CASSEAPRTGGYEQYF. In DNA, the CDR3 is TGTGCCAGCAGTGAAGCGCCCAGGACAGGGGGTTACGAGCAGTACTTC.

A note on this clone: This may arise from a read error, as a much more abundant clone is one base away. This chain's CDR3 is CASSFSGANVLTF. The CDR3 DNA reads TGTGCCAGCAGCTTTTCCGGGGCCAACGTCCTGACTTTC. The chain links TRBV7-2 to TRBJ2-6; no firm D call. Per germline, CDR1 SGHTA and CDR2 FQGNSA. V dropped 3 bases and J dropped 4 bases, with 4 bases sitting between them. The CDR3 runs to 13 residues.

Here the CDR3 reads CASSLILAGDFLSYNEQFF. The CDR3 nucleotides are TGTGCCAGCAGCTTAATCCTAGCGGGAGACTTTCTTTCCTACAATGAGCAGTTCTTC. The J gene is TRBJ2-1, the V gene TRBV11-2; 10 bases fit TRBD2. The CDR3 totals 19 residues. The germline V gene has CDR1 SGHAT and CDR2 FQNNGV. Losses at the gene ends were 2 bases for V and 1 base for J; bases not matched to a gene: 11.

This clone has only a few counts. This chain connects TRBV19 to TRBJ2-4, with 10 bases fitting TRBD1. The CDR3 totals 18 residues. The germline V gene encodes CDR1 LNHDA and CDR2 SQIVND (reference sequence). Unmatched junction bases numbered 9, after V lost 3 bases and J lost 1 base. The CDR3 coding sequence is TGTGCCAGTAGTATTTTTGGGAGGGGACAGGGGGCCAAAAACATTCAGTACTTC. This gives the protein CASSIFGRGQGAKNIQYF.

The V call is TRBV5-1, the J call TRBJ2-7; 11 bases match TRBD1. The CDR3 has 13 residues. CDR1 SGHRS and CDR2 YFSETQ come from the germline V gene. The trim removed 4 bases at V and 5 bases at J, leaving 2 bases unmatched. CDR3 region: CASSPGQGDEQYF. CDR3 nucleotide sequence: TGCGCCAGCAGCCCGGGACAGGGGGACGAGCAGTACTTC.

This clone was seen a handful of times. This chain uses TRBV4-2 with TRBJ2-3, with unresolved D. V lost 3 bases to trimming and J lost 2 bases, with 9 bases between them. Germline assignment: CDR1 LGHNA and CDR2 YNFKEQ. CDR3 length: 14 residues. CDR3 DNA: TGTGCCAGCAGCCAGGTGGCATCCACAGATACGCAGTATTTT. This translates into CASSQVASTDTQYF.

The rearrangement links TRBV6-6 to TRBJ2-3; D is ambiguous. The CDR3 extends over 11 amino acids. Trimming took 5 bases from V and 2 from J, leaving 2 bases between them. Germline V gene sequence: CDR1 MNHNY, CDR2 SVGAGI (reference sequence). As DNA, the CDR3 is TGTGCCAGCAGTACCACAGATACGCAGTATTTT. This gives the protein CASSTTDTQYF.

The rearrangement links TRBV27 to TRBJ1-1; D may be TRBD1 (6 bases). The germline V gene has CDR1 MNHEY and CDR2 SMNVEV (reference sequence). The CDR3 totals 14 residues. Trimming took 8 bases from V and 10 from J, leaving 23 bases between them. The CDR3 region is CASRRGGAEGRAFF. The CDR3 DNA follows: TGTGCCAGCCGCCGGGGGGGGGCAGAAGGGAGAGCTTTCTTT.

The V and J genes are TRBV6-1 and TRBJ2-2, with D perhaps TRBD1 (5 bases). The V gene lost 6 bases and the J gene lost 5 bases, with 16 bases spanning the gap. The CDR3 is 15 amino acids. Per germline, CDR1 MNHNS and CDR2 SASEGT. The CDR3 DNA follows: TGTGCCAGCAGGACCAGGGCGCTCCAAACCGGGGAGCTGTTTTTT. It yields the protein CASRTRALQTGELFF.

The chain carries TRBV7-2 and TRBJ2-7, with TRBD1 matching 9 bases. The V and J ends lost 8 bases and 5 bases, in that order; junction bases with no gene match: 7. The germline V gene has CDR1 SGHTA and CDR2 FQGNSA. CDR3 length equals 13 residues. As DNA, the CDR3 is TGTGCCAGCTTGGTCACAGGGGGCCACGAGCAGTACTTC. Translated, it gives CASLVTGGHEQYF.

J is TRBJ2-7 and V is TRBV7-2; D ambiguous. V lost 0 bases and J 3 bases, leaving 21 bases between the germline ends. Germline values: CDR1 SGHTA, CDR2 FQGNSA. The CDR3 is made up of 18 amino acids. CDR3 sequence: CASSLANLGRNERYEQYF. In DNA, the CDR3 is TGTGCCAGCAGCTTAGCCAATCTTGGACGGAACGAGCGCTACGAGCAGTACTTC.

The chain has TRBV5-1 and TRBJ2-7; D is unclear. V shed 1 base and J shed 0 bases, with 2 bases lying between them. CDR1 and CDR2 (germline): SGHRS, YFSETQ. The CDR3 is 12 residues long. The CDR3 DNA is TGCGCCAGCAGCTTGCCCTCCTACGAGCAGTACTTC. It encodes CASSLPSYEQYF.

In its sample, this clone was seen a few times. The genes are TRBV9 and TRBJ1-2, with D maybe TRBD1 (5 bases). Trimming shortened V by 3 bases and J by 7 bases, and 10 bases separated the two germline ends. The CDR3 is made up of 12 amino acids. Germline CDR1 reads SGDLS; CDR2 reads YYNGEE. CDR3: CASSAGTSGYTF. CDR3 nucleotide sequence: TGTGCCAGCAGCGCCGGGACCTCTGGCTACACCTTC.

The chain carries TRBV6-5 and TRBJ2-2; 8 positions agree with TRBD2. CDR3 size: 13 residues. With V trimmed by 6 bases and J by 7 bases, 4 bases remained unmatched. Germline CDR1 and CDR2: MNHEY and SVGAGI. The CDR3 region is CASRGAGDGELFF. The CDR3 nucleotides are TGTGCCAGCAGGGGAGCGGGAGACGGGGAGCTGTTTTTT.

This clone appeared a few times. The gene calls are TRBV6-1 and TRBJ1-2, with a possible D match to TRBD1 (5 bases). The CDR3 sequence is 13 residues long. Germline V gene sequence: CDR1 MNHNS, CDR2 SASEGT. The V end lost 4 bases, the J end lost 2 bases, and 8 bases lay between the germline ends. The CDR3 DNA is TGTGCCAGCAGTGCGACAGCCAACTATGGCTACACCTTC. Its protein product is CASSATANYGYTF.

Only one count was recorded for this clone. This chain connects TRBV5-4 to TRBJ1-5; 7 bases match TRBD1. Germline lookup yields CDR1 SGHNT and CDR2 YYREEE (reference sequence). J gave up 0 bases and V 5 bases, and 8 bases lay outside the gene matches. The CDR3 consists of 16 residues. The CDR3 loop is CASSMTGKLSNQPQHF. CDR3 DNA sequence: TGTGCCAGCAGTATGACAGGGAAACTTAGCAATCAGCCCCAGCATTTT.

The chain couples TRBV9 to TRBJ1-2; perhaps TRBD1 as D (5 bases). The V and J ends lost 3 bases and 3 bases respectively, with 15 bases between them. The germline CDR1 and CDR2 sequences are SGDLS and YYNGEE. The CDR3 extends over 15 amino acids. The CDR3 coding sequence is TGTGCCAGCAGCGATAGCCCCGCGGGGCACTATGGCTACACCTTC. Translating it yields CASSDSPAGHYGYTF.

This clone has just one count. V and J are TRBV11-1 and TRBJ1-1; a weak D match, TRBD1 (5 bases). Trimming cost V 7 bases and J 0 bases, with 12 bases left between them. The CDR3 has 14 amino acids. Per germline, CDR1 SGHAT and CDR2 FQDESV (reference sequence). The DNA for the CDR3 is TGTGCCAGCAACGGGGCAGCCTTGAACACTGAAGCTTTCTTT. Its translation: CASNGAALNTEAFF.

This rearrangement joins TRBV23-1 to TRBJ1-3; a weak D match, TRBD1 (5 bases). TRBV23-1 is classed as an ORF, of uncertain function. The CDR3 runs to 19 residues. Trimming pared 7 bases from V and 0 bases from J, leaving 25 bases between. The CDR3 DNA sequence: TGCGCCAGCATCCTCTTGGGACTCTGGCTAATCAGCTCTGGAAACACCATATATTTT. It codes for CASILLGLWLISSGNTIYF.

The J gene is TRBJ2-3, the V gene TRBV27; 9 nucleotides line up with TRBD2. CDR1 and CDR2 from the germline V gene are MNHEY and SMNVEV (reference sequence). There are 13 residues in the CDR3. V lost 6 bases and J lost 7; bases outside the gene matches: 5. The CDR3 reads CASRAGGLNTQYF. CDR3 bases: TGTGCCAGCAGGGCGGGAGGGCTAAATACGCAGTATTTT.

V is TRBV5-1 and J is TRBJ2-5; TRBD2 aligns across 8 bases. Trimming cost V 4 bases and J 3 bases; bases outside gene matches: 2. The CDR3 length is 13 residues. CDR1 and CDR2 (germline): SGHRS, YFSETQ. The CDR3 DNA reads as TGCGCCAGCAGCCAGGGACTAGAAGAGACCCAGTACTTC. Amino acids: CASSQGLEETQYF.

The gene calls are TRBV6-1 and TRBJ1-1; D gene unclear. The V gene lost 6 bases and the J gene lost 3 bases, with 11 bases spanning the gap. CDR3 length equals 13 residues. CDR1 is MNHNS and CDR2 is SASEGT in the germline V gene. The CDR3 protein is CASSLGPDTEAFF. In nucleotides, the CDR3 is TGTGCCAGCAGCTTAGGACCTGACACTGAAGCTTTCTTT.